This T cell receptor (beta chain) derives from a study of blood T cell repertoires in COVID-19. Per the study methods: Estimation of nucleated cell counts relied on the amplification of reference gene primers. Data came from immunoSEQ multiplex PCR; TCRdb stores just in-frame clones and leaves some out. V and J calls and clone size follow that table, whereas D and trimming were derived from the DNA. The sample includes 150,000 to 200,000 clones, 70% to 90% seen only once; the top ten take approximately 11%. Germline V CDR1 and CDR2: SEHNR, FQNEAQ (reference sequence). V lost 5 bases and J lost 0, with 7 bases in between. The CDR3 has 14 amino acids.

The chain combines TRBV7-9 with TRBJ1-4; no firm D call. Sequencing used peripheral blood. The clonotype was recovered from a human donor with active or convalescent COVID-19. The donor label of this sample is uncertain. CDR3 protein: CASSPLSTNEKLFF. DNA for the CDR3: TGTGCCAGCAGCCCCCTTTCAACTAATGAAAAACTGTTTTTT.